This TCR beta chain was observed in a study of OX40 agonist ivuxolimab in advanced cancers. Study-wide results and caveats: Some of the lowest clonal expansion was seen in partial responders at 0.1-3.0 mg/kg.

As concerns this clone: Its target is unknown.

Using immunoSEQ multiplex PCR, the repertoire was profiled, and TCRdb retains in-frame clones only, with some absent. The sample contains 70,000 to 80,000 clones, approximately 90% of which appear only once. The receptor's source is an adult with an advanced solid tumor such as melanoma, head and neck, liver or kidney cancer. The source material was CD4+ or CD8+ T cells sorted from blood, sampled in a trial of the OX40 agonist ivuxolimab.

The CDR3 region is CAWRGQGDQPQHF. The CDR3 coding sequence is TGTGCCTGGAGAGGACAGGGGGATCAGCCCCAGCATTTT. The V gene is TRBV30, the J gene TRBJ1-5; 10 nucleotides align to TRBD1. Germline V gene data show CDR1 as GTSNPN and CDR2 as SVGIG (reference sequence). With V trimmed by 3 bases and J by 5 bases, 1 base remained unmatched. This CDR3 region has 13 residues.